The 22 T cell receptor beta chains given below trace back to one sample, sequenced in a study of T cell repertoires in cytomegalovirus infection. A single record per CDR3 protein comes from TCRdb applying MiXCR to the reads. There are 300,000 to 450,000 distinct CDR3 sequences in the sample; 15% to 20% occur only once, and under 9% lies in the top ten. The sample comprised PBMCs. These receptors all stem from a human donor in good health (CMV status not recorded). Some clones in this sample may be carry-over from other donors' samples.

There are many counts of this clonotype. The chain couples TRBV6-5 to TRBJ2-5; D possibly corresponds to TRBD1 (6 bases). Germline CDR1 and CDR2: MNHEY and SVGAGI. The CDR3 has 15 amino acids. V lost 7 bases, J lost 1 base, and 16 bases lay in between. The CDR3 here is CASNGVTGSQETQYF. The CDR3 nucleotides are TGTGCCAGCAATGGGGTGACAGGTTCCCAAGAGACCCAGTACTTC.

This clonotype was recorded a few times. The chain couples TRBV28 to TRBJ1-1; D perhaps matches TRBD1 (6 bases). Trimming stripped 5 bases from V and 3 bases from J, with 16 bases between. The CDR3 spans 15 residues. Germline V CDR1 and CDR2: MDHEN, SYDVKM. The CDR3 sequence is CASSPTGLPDTEAFF. Written as DNA, the CDR3 is TGTGCCAGCAGTCCGACAGGCCTCCCGGACACTGAAGCTTTCTTT.

The J gene is TRBJ2-1, the V gene TRBV11-2; 8 bases match TRBD2. Germline V CDR1 and CDR2: SGHAT, FQNNGV. This CDR3 region has 16 residues. The V segment lost 5 bases and the J segment 4 bases; nucleotides outside the gene matches: 10. CDR3 nucleotide sequence: TGTGCCAGCAGCCAAGATCGGACTAGCACATACAATGAGCAGTTCTTC. The encoded protein is CASSQDRTSTYNEQFF.

A note on this clonotype: A single base separates this from a much larger clone, so it may be a read error. The rearrangement links TRBV7-2 to TRBJ2-2; D possibly corresponds to TRBD2 (6 bases). The V end lost 2 bases, the J end lost 7 bases, and 20 bases lay between the germline ends. The CDR3 runs 17 residues. CDR1 is SGHTA, CDR2 FQGNSA, per germline. The CDR3 DNA is TGTACCAGCAGCTTAAGGGGTTTCAGGGAGGCACGCGGGGAGCTGTTTTTT. The encoded protein is CTSSLRGFREARGELFF.

CDR3 residues: CSARARLVTRGDRSSYEQYF. The CDR3 bases are TGCAGTGCTAGAGCGAGATTGGTAACCCGCGGGGACAGGAGCTCCTACGAGCAGTACTTC. The chain combines TRBV20-1 with TRBJ2-7; 8 nucleotides match TRBD1. Germline CDR1 reads DFQATT; CDR2 reads SNEGSKA (reference sequence). V shed 1 base, J shed 0 bases, and the junction held 20 bases outside the gene matches. CDR3 length equals 20 residues.

This clonotype has a handful of counts. The chain couples TRBV27 to TRBJ1-2, with 8 bases matching TRBD1. CDR1 and CDR2 (germline): MNHEY, SMNVEV (reference sequence). The length of the CDR3 is 14 residues. The V and J ends lost 3 bases and 6 bases, in that order; junction bases with no gene match: 6. CDR3 bases: TGTGCCAGCAGTTTGATCAGGGGGCAAGATGGCTACACCTTC. Its protein product is CASSLIRGQDGYTF.

As to this clonotype: This may be a read error, as it is one base from a much larger clone. CDR3 region: CATKIPGVDNSPLHF. The CDR3 DNA is TGTGCCACCAAAATCCCAGGGGTCGATAATTCACCCCTCCACTTT. The genes are TRBV6-6 and TRBJ1-6; tentative D call: TRBD1 (6 bases). Deletions cut 10 bases from V and 5 bases from J, with 18 bases between. Germline V lookup: CDR1 MNHNY, CDR2 SVGAGI (reference sequence). This CDR3 region has 15 residues.

Only a few counts were recorded for this clonotype. The chain recombines TRBV5-5 with TRBJ2-2, with D perhaps TRBD2 (5 bases). The CDR3 has 15 residues. Germline assignment: CDR1 SGHKS and CDR2 YYEKEE (reference sequence). V was shortened by 1 base and J by 8 bases, with 15 bases between the two germline ends. CDR3 residues: CASSLIRQDLGELFF. The CDR3 DNA follows: TGTGCCAGCAGCTTGATTCGCCAGGACTTGGGGGAGCTGTTTTTT.

In its sample, this clonotype was seen a few times. The rearrangement uses TRBV6-2 or TRBV6-3 and TRBJ2-3, with a possible D match to TRBD1 (5 bases). With 10 bases removed from V and 2 bases from J, the gap between germline ends came to 16 bases. Germline CDR1 MNHEY, CDR2 SVGEGT. The CDR3 consists of 14 residues. CDR3 coding DNA: TGTGCCACCTCATCCGACAGCTACACAGATACGCAGTATTTT. Its protein is CATSSDSYTDTQYF.

A few counts support this clonotype. The rearrangement links TRBV7-8 to TRBJ2-2, with D possibly TRBD2 on 5 matching bases. The germline gives CDR1 SGHVS, CDR2 FQNEAQ. The V end was cut by 4 bases, the J end by 6 bases, with 12 bases between. The CDR3 covers 14 residues. CDR3 protein: CASSYTRVSGELFF. The CDR3 DNA follows: TGTGCCAGCAGCTACACTAGGGTTTCCGGGGAGCTGTTTTTT.

This chain joins TRBV19 and TRBJ2-7; D gene ambiguous. The CDR3 spans 15 residues. Trimming cost V 3 bases and J 0 bases, with 12 bases left between them. Germline CDR1 reads LNHDA; CDR2 reads SQIVND (reference sequence). DNA for the CDR3: TGTGCCAGTAGTATGGGTCGAGGATCCTCCTACGAGCAGTACTTC. It translates to CASSMGRGSSYEQYF.

The chain uses TRBV7-6 and TRBJ2-7; D is undetermined. CDR1 is SGHVS, CDR2 FNYEAQ, per germline. V lost 3 bases and J 4 bases, leaving 7 bases between the germline ends. This CDR3 comprises 12 residues. The CDR3 is CASSLFEYEQYF. The CDR3 DNA is TGTGCCAGCAGCTTGTTTGAGTACGAGCAGTACTTC.

This clonotype was observed once. This chain connects TRBV13 to TRBJ1-1, with 9 bases lining up with TRBD1. J lost 4 bases, V lost 8 bases, and 5 bases had no gene match. The CDR3 has 13 residues. Per the germline V gene, CDR1 is PRHDT and CDR2 is FYEKMQ (reference sequence). The CDR3, as DNA: TGTGCCAGCGGACAGGGGTGGTCCACTGAAGCTTTCTTT. It yields the protein CASGQGWSTEAFF.

At least ten counts were recorded for this clonotype. The rearrangement uses TRBV12-3 or TRBV12-4 and TRBJ1-5; D is unresolved. V was trimmed by 4 bases and J by 0 bases, leaving 10 bases between them. The CDR3 spans 15 residues. The CDR3 protein is CASSYAGISNQPQHF. CDR3 DNA: TGTGCCAGCAGTTACGCGGGGATTAGCAATCAGCCCCAGCATTTT.

This clonotype was seen only a few times. The chain employs TRBV6-5 and TRBJ1-2; 7 bases fit TRBD1. CDR1 is MNHEY and CDR2 is SVGAGI in the germline V gene. The CDR3 is made up of 13 amino acids. With 6 bases clipped from V and 4 bases from J, the junction kept 5 bases outside the gene matches. The chain's CDR3 is CASSGTEIYGYTF. The CDR3 region has the DNA TGTGCCAGCAGCGGGACAGAAATCTATGGCTACACCTTC.

This clonotype turned up a few times. The V gene is TRBV19, the J gene TRBJ1-3; no clear D gene. Germline CDR1 reads LNHDA; CDR2 reads SQIVND (reference sequence). The CDR3 consists of 14 residues. The V gene lost 6 bases and the J gene lost 0 bases, with 9 bases spanning the gap. The CDR3 coding sequence is TGTGCCAGTAGGCCCGTATCCTCTGGAAACACCATATATTTT. It specifies CASRPVSSGNTIYF.

The sample holds many counts of this clonotype. The rearrangement joins TRBV7-6 to TRBJ2-5; D perhaps matches TRBD1 (5 bases). V was clipped by 3 bases and J by 0 bases, with 11 bases between them. This CDR3 region has 15 residues. Germline V gene lookup returns CDR1 SGHVS and CDR2 FNYEAQ. The DNA of the CDR3 is TGTGCCAGCAGCTTCCTTGGACAAAACCAAGAGACCCAGTACTTC. Amino acid sequence: CASSFLGQNQETQYF.

This clonotype was observed a single time. The chain recombines TRBV15 with TRBJ1-4; D may be TRBD1 (5 bases). Trimming shortened V by 1 base and J by 2 bases, and 8 bases separated the two germline ends. Germline lookup yields CDR1 LNHNV and CDR2 YYDKDF (reference sequence). The CDR3 has 15 residues. This chain's CDR3 is CATSRGAGTNEKLFF. CDR3 DNA: TGTGCCACCAGCAGAGGCGCAGGGACTAATGAAAAACTGTTTTTT. Full variable domain (remainder filled in from reference TRBV15 and TRBJ1-4): DAMVIQNPRYQVTQFGKPVTLSCSQTLNHNVMYWYQQKSSQAPKLLFHYYDKDFNNEADTPDNFQSRRPNTSFCFLDIRSPGLGDTAMYLCATSRGAGTNEKLFFGSGTQLSVL.

This clonotype came up once. The chain uses TRBV5-5 and TRBJ1-6; D ambiguous. Deletions cut 1 base from V and 11 bases from J, with 16 bases between. The CDR3 is 15 amino acids. The germline V gene encodes CDR1 SGHKS and CDR2 YYEKEE (reference sequence). Here the CDR3 reads CASSLYVDGAAPLHF. The DNA for the CDR3 is TGTGCCAGCAGCTTGTACGTTGATGGAGCGGCACCCCTCCACTTT.

This clonotype appeared many times. The chain recombines TRBV6-7 with TRBJ2-7; TRBD2 is a possible D gene (5 bases). TRBV6-7 is designated an ORF whose function remains uncertain. V lost 7 bases, J lost 6 bases, and 13 bases lay in between. CDR3 length: 12 residues. CDR3 amino acids: CASIARDLEQYF. CDR3 bases: TGTGCCAGCATCGCCCGGGATCTCGAGCAGTACTTC.

The gene calls are TRBV7-9 and TRBJ2-7; 8 bases are a match to TRBD2. The V gene end was trimmed by 2 bases and the J gene end by 6 bases; junction bases not matched to a gene: 6. The CDR3 is made up of 14 amino acids. Germline V lookup: CDR1 SEHNR, CDR2 FQNEAQ (reference sequence). The CDR3 is CASSLPGTRGEQYF. CDR3 DNA sequence: TGTGCCAGCAGCTTACCCGGGACTAGAGGCGAGCAGTACTTC.

V and J are TRBV2 and TRBJ1-3; TRBD1 is a possible D gene (6 bases). CDR1 SNHLY and CDR2 FYNNEI come from the germline V gene. Deletions cut 2 bases from V and 0 bases from J, with 20 bases between. This CDR3 is 19 amino acids long. The CDR3 DNA reads as TGTGCCAGCAGTGAAAGGGGGGATCCGGAGGTTCACTCTGGAAACACCATATATTTT. It yields the protein CASSERGDPEVHSGNTIYF.